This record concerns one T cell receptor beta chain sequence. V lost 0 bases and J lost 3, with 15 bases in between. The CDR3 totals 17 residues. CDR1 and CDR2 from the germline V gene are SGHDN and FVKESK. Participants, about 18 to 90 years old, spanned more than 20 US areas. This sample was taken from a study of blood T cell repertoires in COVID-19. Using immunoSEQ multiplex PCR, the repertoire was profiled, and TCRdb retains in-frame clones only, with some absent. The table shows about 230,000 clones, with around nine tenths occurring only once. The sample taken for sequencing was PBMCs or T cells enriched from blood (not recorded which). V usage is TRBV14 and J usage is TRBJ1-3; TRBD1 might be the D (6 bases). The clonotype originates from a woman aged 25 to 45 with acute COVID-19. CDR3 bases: TGTGCCAGCAGCCAAGATGGAACAGGGCACAATGGAAACACCATATATTTT. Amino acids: CASSQDGTGHNGNTIYF.